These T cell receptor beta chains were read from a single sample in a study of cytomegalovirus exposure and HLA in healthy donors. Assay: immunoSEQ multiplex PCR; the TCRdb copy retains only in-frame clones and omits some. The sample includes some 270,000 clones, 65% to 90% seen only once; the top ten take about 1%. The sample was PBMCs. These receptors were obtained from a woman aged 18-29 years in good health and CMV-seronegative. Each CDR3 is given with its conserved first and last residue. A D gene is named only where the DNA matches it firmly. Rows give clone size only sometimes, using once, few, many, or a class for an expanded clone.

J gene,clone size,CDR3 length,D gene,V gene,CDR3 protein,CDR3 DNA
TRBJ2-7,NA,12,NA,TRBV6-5,CASTQSGYEQYF,TGTGCCAGCACCCAATCCGGCTACGAGCAGTACTTC
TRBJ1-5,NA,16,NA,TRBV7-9,CASSQNAGGGNQPQHF,TGTGCCAGCAGCCAGAATGCGGGGGGAGGTAATCAGCCCCAGCATTTT
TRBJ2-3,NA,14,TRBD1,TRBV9,CASKEGAGTDTQYF,TGTGCCAGCAAAGAGGGGGCCGGTACAGATACGCAGTATTTT
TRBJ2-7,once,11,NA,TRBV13,CASSLRTEQYF,TGTGCCAGCAGCCTTCGGACAGAGCAGTACTTC
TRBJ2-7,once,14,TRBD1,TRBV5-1,CASSYPGQSYEQYF,TGCGCCAGCAGCTACCCGGGACAGAGCTACGAGCAGTACTTC
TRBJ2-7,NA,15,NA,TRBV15,CATRGGTARGYEQYF,TGTGCCACCAGAGGAGGGACAGCCAGAGGTTACGAGCAGTACTTC
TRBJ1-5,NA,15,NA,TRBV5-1,CASSLAPGDNQPQHF,TGCGCCAGCAGCTTGGCGCCAGGGGACAATCAGCCCCAGCATTTT
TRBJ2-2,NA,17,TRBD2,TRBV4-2,CASSSGTSESYAGELFF,TGTGCCAGCAGCTCCGGGACTAGCGAGTCGTATGCCGGGGAGCTGTTTTTT
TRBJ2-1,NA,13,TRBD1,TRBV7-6,CASSSDRADEQFF,TGTGCCAGCAGCTCCGACAGGGCCGATGAGCAGTTCTTC
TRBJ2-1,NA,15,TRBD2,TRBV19,CASRPLAGANNEQFF,TGTGCCAGTAGGCCCCTAGCGGGGGCCAACAATGAGCAGTTCTTC
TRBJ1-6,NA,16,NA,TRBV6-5,CASSYSKSGLNSPLHF,TGTGCCAGCAGTTACTCGAAATCAGGGCTTAATTCACCCCTCCACTTT
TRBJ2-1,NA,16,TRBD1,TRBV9,CASSPEGQGGPNEQFF,TGTGCCAGCAGCCCGGAAGGACAGGGAGGTCCCAATGAGCAGTTCTTC
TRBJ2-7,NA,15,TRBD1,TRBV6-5,CASSYGTGAYYEQYF,TGTGCCAGCAGTTACGGTACAGGGGCTTACTACGAGCAGTACTTC
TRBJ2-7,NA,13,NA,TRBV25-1,CASSGLTLREQYF,TGTGCCAGCAGTGGACTTACGCTCCGGGAGCAGTACTTC
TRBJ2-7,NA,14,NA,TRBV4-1,CASSPTGGVYEQYF,TGCGCCAGCAGCCCCACCGGGGGTGTCTACGAGCAGTACTTC
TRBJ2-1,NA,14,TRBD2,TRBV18,CASSRTSGGREQFF,TGTGCCAGCTCCCGGACTAGCGGAGGGCGGGAGCAGTTCTTC
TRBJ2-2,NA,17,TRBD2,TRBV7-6,CASSWTSGNANTGELFF,TGTGCCAGCAGCTGGACTAGCGGTAACGCGAACACCGGGGAGCTGTTTTTT
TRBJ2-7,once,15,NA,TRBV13,CASSLRGPQPYEQYF,TGTGCCAGCAGCTTACGCGGTCCCCAACCCTACGAGCAGTACTTC
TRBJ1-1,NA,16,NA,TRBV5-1,CASSLLDSRAGTEAFF,TGCGCCAGCAGCTTGTTGGACTCCCGGGCCGGCACTGAAGCTTTCTTT
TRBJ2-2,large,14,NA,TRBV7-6,CASSRETYTGELFF,TGTGCCAGCAGCCGGGAGACCTACACCGGGGAGCTGTTTTTT
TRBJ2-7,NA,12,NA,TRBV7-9,CASSPQDYEQYF,TGTGCCAGCAGCCCACAGGACTACGAGCAGTACTTC
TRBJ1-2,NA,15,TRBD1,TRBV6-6,CASSYSGQGDYGYTF,TGTGCCAGCAGTTACTCGGGACAGGGGGACTATGGCTACACCTTC
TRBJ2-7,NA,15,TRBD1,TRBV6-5,CASSYAGQGSYEQYF,TGTGCCAGCAGTTATGCGGGACAGGGGTCCTACGAGCAGTACTTC
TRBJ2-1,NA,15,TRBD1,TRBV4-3,CASSPRTGFYNEQFF,TGCGCCAGCAGCCCCCGGACAGGTTTTTACAATGAGCAGTTCTTC
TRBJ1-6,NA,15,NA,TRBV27,CASTLLGGVVSPLHF,TGTGCCAGCACCCTCCTCGGGGGGGTAGTTTCACCCCTCCACTTT
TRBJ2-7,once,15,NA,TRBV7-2,CASSLVSAGTYEQYF,TGTGCCAGCAGCTTAGTGTCGGCGGGGACCTACGAGCAGTACTTC
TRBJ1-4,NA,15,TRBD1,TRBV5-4,CASSTGQGQLEKLFF,TGTGCCAGCAGCACCGGACAGGGACAGTTGGAAAAACTGTTTTTT
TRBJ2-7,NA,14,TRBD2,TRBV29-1,CSVEDGGEHYEQYF,TGCAGCGTTGAAGATGGGGGGGAACACTACGAGCAGTACTTC
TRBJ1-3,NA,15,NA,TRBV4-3,CASSQERQRGNTIYF,TGCGCCAGCAGCCAAGAAAGACAACGGGGAAACACCATATATTTT
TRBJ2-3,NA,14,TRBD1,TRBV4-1,CASSLGQAGDTQYF,TGCGCCAGCAGCCTGGGACAGGCTGGAGATACGCAGTATTTT
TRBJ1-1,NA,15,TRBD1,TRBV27,CASSLQGGFVTEAFF,TGTGCCAGCAGTTTGCAGGGGGGTTTTGTGACCGAAGCTTTCTTT
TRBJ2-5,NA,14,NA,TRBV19,CASSIQEGSETQYF,TGTGCCAGTAGTATCCAGGAGGGTTCGGAGACCCAGTACTTC
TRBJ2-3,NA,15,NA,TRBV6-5,CASSYRQSSTDTQYF,TGTGCCAGCAGTTACCGACAGTCTAGCACAGATACGCAGTATTTT
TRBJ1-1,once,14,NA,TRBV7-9,CASSLEQGVTEAFF,TGTGCCAGCAGCCTGGAACAGGGTGTCACTGAAGCTTTCTTT
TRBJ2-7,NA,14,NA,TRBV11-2,CASSLGGSDYEQYF,TGTGCCAGCAGCTTAGGCGGGTCGGACTACGAGCAGTACTTC
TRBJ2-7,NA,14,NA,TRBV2,CASLRTASSYEQYF,TGTGCCAGCCTTCGGACTGCGAGCTCCTACGAGCAGTACTTC
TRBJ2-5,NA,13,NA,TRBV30,CAWTTGGQQTQYF,TGTGCCTGGACCACCGGCGGCCAACAGACCCAGTACTTC
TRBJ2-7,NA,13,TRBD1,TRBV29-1,CSVLGTGGYEQYF,TGCAGCGTTCTCGGGACAGGGGGCTACGAGCAGTACTTC
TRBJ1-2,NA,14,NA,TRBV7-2,CASSLADSGYGYTF,TGTGCCAGCAGCTTAGCAGACTCTGGCTATGGCTACACCTTC
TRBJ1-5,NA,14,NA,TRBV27,CASSLDPGSQPQHF,TGTGCCAGCAGTTTAGATCCGGGGAGTCAGCCCCAGCATTTT
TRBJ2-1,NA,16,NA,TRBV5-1,CASSSKAPRGPDEQFF,TGCGCCAGCAGCTCCAAGGCTCCCCGAGGGCCGGATGAGCAGTTCTTC
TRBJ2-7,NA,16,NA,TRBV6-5,CASSYSVQGPSYEQYF,TGTGCCAGCAGTTACTCGGTCCAGGGTCCATCCTACGAGCAGTACTTC
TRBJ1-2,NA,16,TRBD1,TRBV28,CASTQGGETTNYGYTF,TGTGCCAGCACCCAGGGGGGCGAAACGACAAACTATGGCTACACCTTC
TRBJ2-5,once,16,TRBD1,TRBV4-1,CASSQGPLTGDETQYF,TGCGCCAGCAGCCAAGGCCCTCTGACAGGGGATGAGACCCAGTACTTC
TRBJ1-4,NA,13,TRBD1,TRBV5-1,CASSPGTGEKLFF,TGCGCCAGCAGCCCGGGGACAGGGGAAAAACTGTTTTTT